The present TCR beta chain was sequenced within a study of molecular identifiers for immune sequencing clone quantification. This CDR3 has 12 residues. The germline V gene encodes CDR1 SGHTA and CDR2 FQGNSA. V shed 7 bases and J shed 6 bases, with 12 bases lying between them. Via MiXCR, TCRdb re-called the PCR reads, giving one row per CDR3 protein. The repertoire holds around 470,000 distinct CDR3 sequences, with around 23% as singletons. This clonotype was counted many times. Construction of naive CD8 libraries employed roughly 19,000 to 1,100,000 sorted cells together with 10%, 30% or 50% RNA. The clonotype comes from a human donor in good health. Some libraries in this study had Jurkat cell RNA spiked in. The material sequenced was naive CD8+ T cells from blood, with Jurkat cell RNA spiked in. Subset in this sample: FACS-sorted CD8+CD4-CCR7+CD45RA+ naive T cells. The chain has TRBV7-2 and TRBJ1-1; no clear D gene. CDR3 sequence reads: CASTKGRSEAFF. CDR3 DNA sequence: TGTGCCAGCACCAAAGGGAGGTCTGAAGCTTTCTTT.